The clone carrying this T cell receptor (beta chain) was counted a few times. TCRdb re-called the 5' RACE reads through MiXCR, storing one row per CDR3 protein. Counted here are approximately 550,000 distinct CDR3 sequences, approximately 21% occurring once; the ten biggest clones make up 14%. The data originate from a study of T cells after yellow fever vaccination. The overall study: SMART-Seq v4 Ultra Low Input prepared the low-cell-number fractions.

CDR3 length equals 16 residues. From germline, CDR1 is KGHSH and CDR2 LQKENI. The ends lost 6 bases at V and 0 bases at J; junction bases unmatched: 7. This sequence originates from a man aged 30 to 39 who received the YFV17D yellow fever vaccine. Source: PBMCs, taken 15 days after the yellow fever booster vaccination. The V and J genes are TRBV18 and TRBJ2-7; TRBD1 matches 11 bases. CDR3 region: CASSRDRGTLSYEQYF. The CDR3 DNA reads TGTGCCAGCTCGCGGGACAGGGGGACTCTCTCCTACGAGCAGTACTTC.